In its sample, the clone carrying this T cell receptor beta chain was seen many times. Its specificity is unknown. The PBMCs had their origin in approximately 10 ml of fresh peripheral blood. Amplification targeted TCR beta CDR3 regions from RNA transcripts. A set of HTBI primers served as the primers for a first-round RT-PCR of the TCR CDR3. TCRdb used MiXCR to reprocess the multiplex PCR reads, holding one entry per CDR3 protein. The data contain around 690,000 distinct CDR3 sequences, roughly 17% of them singletons. The data belong to a study of T cells in Graves' hyperthyroidism and ophthalmopathy. Points from the study as a whole: In the analysis, a 13 V-J model separated ophthalmopathy from stable hyperthyroidism.

This TCR was recovered from a man aged 50-59 years with Graves' hyperthyroidism. Sequencing input: blood.

In DNA form, the CDR3 reads TGTGCCAGCAGCTTCGGGGACTTCTCCTACAATGAGCAGTTCTTC. It is translated as CASSFGDFSYNEQFF. V is TRBV7-6 and J is TRBJ2-1, with D possibly TRBD2 on 6 matching bases. Germline V gene sequence: CDR1 SGHVS, CDR2 FNYEAQ. The CDR3 loop spans 15 amino acids. The V end was cut by 3 bases, the J end by 0 bases, with 9 bases between.